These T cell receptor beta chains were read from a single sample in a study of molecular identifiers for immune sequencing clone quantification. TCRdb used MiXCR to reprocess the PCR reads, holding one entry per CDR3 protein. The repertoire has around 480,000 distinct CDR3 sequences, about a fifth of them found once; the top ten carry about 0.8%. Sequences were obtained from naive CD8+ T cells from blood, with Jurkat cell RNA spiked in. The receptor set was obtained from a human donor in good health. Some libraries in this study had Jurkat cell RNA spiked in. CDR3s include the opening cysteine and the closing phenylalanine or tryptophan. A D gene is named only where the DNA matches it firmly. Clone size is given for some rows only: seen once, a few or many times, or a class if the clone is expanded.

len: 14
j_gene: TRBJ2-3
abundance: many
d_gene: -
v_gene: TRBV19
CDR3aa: CASEQGYGTDTQYF
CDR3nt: TGTGCCAGCGAACAGGGATATGGTACAGATACGCAGTATTTT

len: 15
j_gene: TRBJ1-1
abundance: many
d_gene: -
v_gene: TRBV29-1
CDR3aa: CSVEDLSQGKTEAFF
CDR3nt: TGCAGCGTTGAAGATCTCTCACAGGGTAAAACTGAAGCTTTCTTT

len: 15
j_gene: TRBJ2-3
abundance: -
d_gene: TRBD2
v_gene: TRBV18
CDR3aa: CASSPGTSGVDTQYF
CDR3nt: TGTGCCAGCTCACCGGGCACTAGCGGAGTAGATACGCAGTATTTT

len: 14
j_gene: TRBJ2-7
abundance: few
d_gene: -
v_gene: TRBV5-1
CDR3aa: CASSPGDGYYEQYF
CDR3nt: TGCGCCAGCAGCCCAGGGGACGGTTACTACGAGCAGTACTTC

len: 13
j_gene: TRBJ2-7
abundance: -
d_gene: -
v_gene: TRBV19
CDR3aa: CASSMAAPSEQYF
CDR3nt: TGTGCCAGTAGTATGGCAGCGCCGAGCGAGCAGTACTTC

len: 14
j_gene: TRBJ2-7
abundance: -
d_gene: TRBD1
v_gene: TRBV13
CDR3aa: CATLLRGSLLEQYF
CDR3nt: TGTGCCACCTTGCTCAGGGGGAGCCTCCTGGAGCAGTACTTC

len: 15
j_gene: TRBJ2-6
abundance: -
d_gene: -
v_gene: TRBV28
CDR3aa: CASSFGNSGANALTF
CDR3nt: TGTGCCAGCAGTTTTGGTAACTCTGGGGCCAACGCCCTGACTTTC

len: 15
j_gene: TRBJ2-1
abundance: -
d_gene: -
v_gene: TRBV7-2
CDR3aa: CASSFEGRDYNEQFF
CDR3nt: TGTGCCAGCAGCTTTGAGGGACGGGACTACAATGAGCAGTTCTTC

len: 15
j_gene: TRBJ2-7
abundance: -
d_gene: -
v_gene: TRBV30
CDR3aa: CAWSPGTTSSYERYF
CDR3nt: TGTGCCTGGAGTCCCGGGACGACAAGCTCCTACGAGCGGTACTTC

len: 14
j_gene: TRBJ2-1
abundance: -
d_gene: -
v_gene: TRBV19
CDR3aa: CASSIGSPPSEQFF
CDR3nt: TGTGCCAGTAGTATCGGTAGCCCGCCCAGTGAGCAGTTCTTC

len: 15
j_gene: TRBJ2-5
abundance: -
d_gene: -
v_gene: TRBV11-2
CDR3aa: CASSLGGPEGETQYF
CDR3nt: TGTGCCAGCAGCTTAGGGGGGCCCGAGGGAGAGACCCAGTACTTC

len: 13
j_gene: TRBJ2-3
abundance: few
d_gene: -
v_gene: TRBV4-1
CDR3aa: CASSHPGTDTQYF
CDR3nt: TGCGCCAGCAGCCACCCGGGCACAGATACGCAGTATTTT

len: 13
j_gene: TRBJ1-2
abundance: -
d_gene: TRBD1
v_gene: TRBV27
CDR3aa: CASSLGQNYGYAF
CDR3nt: TGTGCCAGCAGTTTGGGACAGAACTATGGCTACGCCTTC

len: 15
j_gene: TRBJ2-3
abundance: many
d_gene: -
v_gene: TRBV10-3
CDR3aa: CAISELGRPTDTQYF
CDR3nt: TGTGCCATCAGTGAGTTAGGCAGACCGACAGATACGCAGTATTTT

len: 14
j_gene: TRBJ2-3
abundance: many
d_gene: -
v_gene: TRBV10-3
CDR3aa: CAISDRGDSDTQYF
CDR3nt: TGTGCCATCAGTGATCGTGGGGATTCAGATACGCAGTATTTT

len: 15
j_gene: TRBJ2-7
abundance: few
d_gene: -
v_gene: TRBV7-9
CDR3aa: CASSSPGGVSYEQYF
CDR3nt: TGTGCCAGCAGCTCCCCGGGCGGCGTCTCCTACGAGCAGTACTTC

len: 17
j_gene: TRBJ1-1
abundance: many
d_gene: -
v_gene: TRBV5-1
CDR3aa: CASSLVAGLGMNTEAFF
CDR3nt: TGCGCCAGCAGCTTGGTGGCAGGGTTGGGGATGAACACTGAAGCTTTCTTT

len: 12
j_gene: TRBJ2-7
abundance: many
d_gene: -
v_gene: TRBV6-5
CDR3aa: CASSYTNGEQYF
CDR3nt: TGTGCCAGCAGTTACACGAACGGTGAGCAGTACTTC

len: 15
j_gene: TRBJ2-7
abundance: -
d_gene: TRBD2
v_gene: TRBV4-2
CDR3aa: CASSTEWGLAYEQYF
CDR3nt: TGTGCCAGCAGCACAGAGTGGGGACTAGCTTACGAGCAGTACTTC

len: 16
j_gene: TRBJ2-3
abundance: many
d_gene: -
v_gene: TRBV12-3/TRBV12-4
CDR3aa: CASSLGLSGSTDTQYF
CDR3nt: TGTGCCAGCAGTTTAGGTTTGAGCGGGAGCACAGATACGCAGTATTTT

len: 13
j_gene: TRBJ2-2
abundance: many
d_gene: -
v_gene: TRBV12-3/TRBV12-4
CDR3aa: CASSLYGVGELFF
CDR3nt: TGTGCCAGCAGTTTATACGGGGTCGGGGAGCTGTTTTTT

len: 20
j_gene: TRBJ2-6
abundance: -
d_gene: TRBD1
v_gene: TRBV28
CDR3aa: CASSSQTGAIGLWGDNALTF
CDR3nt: TGTGCCAGCAGTTCACAAACAGGGGCTATCGGTCTCTGGGGTGACAACGCCCTGACTTTC

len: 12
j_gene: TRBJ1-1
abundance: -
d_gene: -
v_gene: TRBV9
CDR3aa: CASSPDGIEAFF
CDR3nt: TGTGCCAGCAGCCCCGACGGGATTGAAGCTTTCTTT

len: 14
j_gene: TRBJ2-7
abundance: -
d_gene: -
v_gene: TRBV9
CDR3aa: CASSVSPTGGEQYF
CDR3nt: TGTGCCAGCAGCGTTTCCCCCACTGGAGGGGAGCAGTACTTC